The clone carrying this TCR beta chain was picked up a small number of times. Its cognate antigen is unknown. Each TCR beta cDNA library carried unique molecular identifiers. The source material, about 0.9 to 11 million T cells, gave rise to 400,000 to 550,000 cDNA molecules. One entry per CDR3 protein results from TCRdb running MiXCR on the PCR reads. The sample lists a few hundred thousand distinct CDR3 sequences, 30% to 40% occurring once. This record comes from a study of post-analysis software for immune sequencing data. Study results and limitations: Controls showed lower frequencies than patients for a few TRBV segments, and TRBV5-6, TRBV5-1 and TRBV20-1 were among these.

Trimming removed 6 bases from V and 5 bases from J; junction bases left unmatched: 7. CDR3 size: 15 residues. Per germline, CDR1 MGHDK and CDR2 SYGVNS. What was sequenced was blood. This rearrangement joins TRBV25-1 to TRBJ1-1; 12 bases are a match to TRBD1. This TCR was sampled from a girl aged 2-17 years with multiple sclerosis. CDR3 nucleotides: TGTGCCAGCAGCCGGGACAGGGGGCTAGGGACTGAAGCTTTCTTT. Translation: CASSRDRGLGTEAFF.